This T cell receptor beta chain derives from a study of blood T cell repertoires in COVID-19. Study summary: Both acute and convalescent COVID-19 samples were obtained from the United States, Italy and Spain. T cells, B-cell-depleted T cells, or PBMCs supplied cDNA or gDNA.

Methods used by the authors: Reference gene primer amplification gave estimated nucleated cell counts. Repertoires were generated with immunoSEQ multiplex PCR, while TCRdb's copy carries only in-frame clones and drops some. Clone size and V and J calls were adopted from that table, with D and trimming inferred from the DNA. The sample records a few hundred thousand clones, less than 90% being singletons. The germline gives CDR1 LGHDT, CDR2 YNNKEL (reference sequence). Trimming pared 11 bases from V and 3 bases from J, leaving 35 bases between. The CDR3 runs to 19 residues. The receptor was isolated from a woman aged 80 or over with active or convalescent COVID-19. The rearrangement links TRBV3-1 (or the pseudogene TRBV3-2) to TRBJ2-7; the D is unclear. Sequenced input: peripheral blood. The CDR3 bases are TGTGCCCGCCAGCCGGTACGCTTCAGAGGAGCAGCCATCCTCTACGAGCAGTACTTC. This sequence encodes CARQPVRFRGAAILYEQYF.